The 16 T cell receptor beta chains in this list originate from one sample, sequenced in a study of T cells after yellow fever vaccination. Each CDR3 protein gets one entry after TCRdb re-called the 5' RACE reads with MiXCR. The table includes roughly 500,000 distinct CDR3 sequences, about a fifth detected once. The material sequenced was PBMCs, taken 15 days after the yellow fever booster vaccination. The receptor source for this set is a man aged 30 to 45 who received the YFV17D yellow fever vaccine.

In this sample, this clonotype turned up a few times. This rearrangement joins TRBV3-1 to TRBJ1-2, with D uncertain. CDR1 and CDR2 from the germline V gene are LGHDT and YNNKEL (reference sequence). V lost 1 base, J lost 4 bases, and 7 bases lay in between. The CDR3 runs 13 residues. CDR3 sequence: CASSQGSTYGYTF. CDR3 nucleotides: TGTGCCAGCAGCCAAGGGTCCACCTATGGCTACACCTTC.

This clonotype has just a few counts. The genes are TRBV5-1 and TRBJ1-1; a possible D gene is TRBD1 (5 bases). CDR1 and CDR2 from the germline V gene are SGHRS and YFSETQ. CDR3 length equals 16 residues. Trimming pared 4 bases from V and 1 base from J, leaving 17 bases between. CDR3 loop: CASSGGRGERNTEAFF. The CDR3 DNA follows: TGCGCCAGCAGCGGGGGTCGTGGGGAGAGGAACACTGAAGCTTTCTTT. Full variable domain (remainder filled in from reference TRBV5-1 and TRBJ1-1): KAGVTQTPRYLIKTRGQQVTLSCSPISGHRSVSWYQQTPGQGLQFLFEYFSETQRNKGNFPGRFSGRQFSNSRSEMNVSTLELGDSALYLCASSGGRGERNTEAFFGQGTRLTVV.

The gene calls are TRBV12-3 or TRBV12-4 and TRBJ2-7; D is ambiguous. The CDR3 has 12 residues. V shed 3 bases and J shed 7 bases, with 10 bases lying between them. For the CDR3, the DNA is TGTGCCAGCAGTTTTAAGTGGGCTGAGCAGTACTTC. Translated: CASSFKWAEQYF.

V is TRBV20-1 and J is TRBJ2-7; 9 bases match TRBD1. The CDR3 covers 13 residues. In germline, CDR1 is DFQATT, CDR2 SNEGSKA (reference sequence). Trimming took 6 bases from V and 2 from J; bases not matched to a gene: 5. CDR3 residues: CSAGTGLTYEQYF. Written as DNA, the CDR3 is TGCAGTGCCGGGACAGGGTTAACCTACGAGCAGTACTTC.

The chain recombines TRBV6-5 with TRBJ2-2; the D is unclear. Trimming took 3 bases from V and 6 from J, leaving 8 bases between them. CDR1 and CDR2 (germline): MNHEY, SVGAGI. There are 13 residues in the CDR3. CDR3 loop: CASSYLDSGELFF. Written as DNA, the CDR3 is TGTGCCAGCAGTTATTTGGATTCCGGGGAGCTGTTTTTT.

CDR3 residues: CASSPQRDYNEQFF. The CDR3 coding sequence is TGTGCCAGCAGTCCCCAGCGGGATTACAATGAGCAGTTCTTC. The chain links TRBV6-2 or TRBV6-3 to TRBJ2-1, with TRBD2 matching 7 bases. V shed 5 bases and J 4 bases; nucleotides not matched to a gene: 5. The CDR3 consists of 14 residues. The germline V gene encodes CDR1 MNHEY and CDR2 SVGEGT.

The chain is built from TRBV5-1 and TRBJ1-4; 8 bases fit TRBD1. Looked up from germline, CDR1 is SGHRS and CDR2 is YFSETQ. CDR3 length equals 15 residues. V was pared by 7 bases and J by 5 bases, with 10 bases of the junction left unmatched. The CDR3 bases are TGCGCCAGCGGGAGCGGGCGACAGGGGAATGAAAAACTGTTTTTT. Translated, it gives CASGSGRQGNEKLFF.

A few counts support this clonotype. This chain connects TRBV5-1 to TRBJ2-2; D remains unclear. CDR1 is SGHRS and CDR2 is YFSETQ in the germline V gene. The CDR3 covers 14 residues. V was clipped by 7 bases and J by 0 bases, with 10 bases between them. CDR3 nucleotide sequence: TGCGCCAGCCGAATCAACCCGAACACCGGGGAGCTGTTTTTT. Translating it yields CASRINPNTGELFF.

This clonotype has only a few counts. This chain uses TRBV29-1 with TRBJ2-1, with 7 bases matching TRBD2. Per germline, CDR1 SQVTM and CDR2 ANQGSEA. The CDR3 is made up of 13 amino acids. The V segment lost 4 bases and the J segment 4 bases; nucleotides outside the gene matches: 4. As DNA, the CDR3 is TGCAGCGTTGCCTGGGGGGGTTACAATGAGCAGTTCTTC. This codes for CSVAWGGYNEQFF.

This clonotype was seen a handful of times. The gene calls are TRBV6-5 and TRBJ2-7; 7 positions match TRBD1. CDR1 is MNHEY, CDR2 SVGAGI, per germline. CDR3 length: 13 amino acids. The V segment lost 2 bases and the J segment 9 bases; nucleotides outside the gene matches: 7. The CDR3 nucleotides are TGTGCCAGCAGTTACAAGGGGGCAGGGGGGCAGTACTTC. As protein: CASSYKGAGGQYF.

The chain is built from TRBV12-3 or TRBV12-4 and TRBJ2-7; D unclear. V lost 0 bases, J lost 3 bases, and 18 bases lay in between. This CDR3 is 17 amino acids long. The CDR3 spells CASSLAHYTPSYYEQYF. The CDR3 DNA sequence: TGTGCCAGCAGTTTAGCGCATTATACCCCATCCTACTACGAGCAGTACTTC.

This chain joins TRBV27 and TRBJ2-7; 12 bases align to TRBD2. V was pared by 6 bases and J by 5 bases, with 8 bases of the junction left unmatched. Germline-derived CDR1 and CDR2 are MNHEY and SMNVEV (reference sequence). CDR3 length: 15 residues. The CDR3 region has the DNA TGTGCCAGCAGCCCGACTAGCGGGAGTACCCACGAGCAGTACTTC. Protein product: CASSPTSGSTHEQYF.

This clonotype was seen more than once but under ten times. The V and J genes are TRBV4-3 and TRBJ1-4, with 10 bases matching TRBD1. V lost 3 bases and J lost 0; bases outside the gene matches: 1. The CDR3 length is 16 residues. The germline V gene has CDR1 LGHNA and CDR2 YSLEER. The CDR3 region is CASSQDRGATNEKLFF. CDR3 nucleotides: TGCGCCAGCAGCCAGGACAGGGGGGCAACTAATGAAAAACTGTTTTTT.

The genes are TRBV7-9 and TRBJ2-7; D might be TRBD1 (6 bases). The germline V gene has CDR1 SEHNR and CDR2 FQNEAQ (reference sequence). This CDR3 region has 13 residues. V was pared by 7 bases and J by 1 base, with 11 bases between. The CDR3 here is CASTSGESYEQYF. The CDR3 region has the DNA TGTGCCAGCACCTCAGGGGAATCCTACGAGCAGTACTTC.

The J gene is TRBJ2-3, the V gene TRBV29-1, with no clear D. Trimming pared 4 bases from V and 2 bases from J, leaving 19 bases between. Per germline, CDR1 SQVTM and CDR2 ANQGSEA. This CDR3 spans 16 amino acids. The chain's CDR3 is CSVVGGRGFPTDTQYF. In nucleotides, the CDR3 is TGCAGCGTTGTGGGTGGTCGTGGGTTCCCCACAGATACGCAGTATTTT.

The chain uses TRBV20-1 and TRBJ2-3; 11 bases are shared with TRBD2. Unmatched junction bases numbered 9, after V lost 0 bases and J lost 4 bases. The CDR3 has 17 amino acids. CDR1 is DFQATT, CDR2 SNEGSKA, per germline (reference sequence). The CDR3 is CSARDPSLAGGPDTQYF. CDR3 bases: TGCAGTGCTAGAGATCCTTCATTAGCGGGAGGGCCAGATACGCAGTATTTT.